The following is a T cell receptor (beta chain) sequence with its context. What it binds is unknown. Generated by immunoSEQ multiplex PCR, the TCRdb table keeps only in-frame clones and is missing some. The table records over 65,000 clones, approximately 80% of them present only once. The data were taken from a study of memory CD4+ T cells and cytomegalovirus serostatus. Study observations and caveats: Each of 65 to 70 CMV-associated TCRbeta sequences occurred in one to five individuals. The CMV-associated TCR signature appears largely within the CD4+ memory repertoire.

The sort gate was single viable CD3+CD4+CD8-CD45RO+ cells for memory CD4+ T cells. Donors' CMV status reflects serum IgG against pp150, pp28, p38, p52. Sequencing was done on a sample of memory CD4+ T cells from blood. The origin of this receptor is an adult in good health and CMV-seropositive.

The CDR3 coding sequence is TGTGCCTGGAGGAGGACAGGGGGAAGATCCACCGGGGAGCTGTTTTTT. The encoded protein is CAWRRTGGRSTGELFF. J is TRBJ2-2 and V is TRBV30, with 10 bases that match TRBD1. The CDR3 runs to 16 residues. Germline trimming cut 3 bases from V and 4 bases from J; bases unmatched to any gene: 8. Germline CDR1 is GTSNPN and CDR2 is SVGIG (reference sequence).